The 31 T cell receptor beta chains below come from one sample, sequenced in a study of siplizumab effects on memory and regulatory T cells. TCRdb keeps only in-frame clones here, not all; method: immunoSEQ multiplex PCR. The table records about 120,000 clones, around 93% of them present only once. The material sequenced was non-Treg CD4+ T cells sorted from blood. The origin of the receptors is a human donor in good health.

CDR3 coding DNA: TGTGCCAGCAGCCAATTAACTAGCGGGGGGGTTAGCTCCTACGAGCAGTACTTC. As protein: CASSQLTSGGVSSYEQYF. This sequence joins TRBV4-2 and TRBJ2-7; TRBD2 agrees at 13 bases. From germline, CDR1 is LGHNA and CDR2 YNFKEQ. The CDR3 length is 18 residues. The trim removed 2 bases at V and 0 bases at J, leaving 7 bases unmatched.

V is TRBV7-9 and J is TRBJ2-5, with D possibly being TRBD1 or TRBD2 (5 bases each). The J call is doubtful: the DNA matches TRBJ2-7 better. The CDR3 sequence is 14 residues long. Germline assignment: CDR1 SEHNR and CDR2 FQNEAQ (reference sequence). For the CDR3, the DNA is TGTGCCAGCAGCTTTATGTCAGGGACGTACGAGCAGTACTTC. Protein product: CASSFMSGTYEQYF.

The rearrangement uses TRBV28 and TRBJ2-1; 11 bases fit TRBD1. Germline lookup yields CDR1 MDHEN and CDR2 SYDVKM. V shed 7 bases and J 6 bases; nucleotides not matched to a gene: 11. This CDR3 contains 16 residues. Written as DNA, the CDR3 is TGTGCCAGCATCCCGGCGGCGGGACAGGGGGGCAATGAGCAGTTCTTC. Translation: CASIPAAGQGGNEQFF.

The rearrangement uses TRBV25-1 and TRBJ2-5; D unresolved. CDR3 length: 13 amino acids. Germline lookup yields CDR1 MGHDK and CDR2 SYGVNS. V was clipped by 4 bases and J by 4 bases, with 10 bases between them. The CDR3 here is CASSGAGGETQYF. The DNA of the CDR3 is TGTGCCAGCAGTGGTGCCGGCGGAGAGACCCAGTACTTC.

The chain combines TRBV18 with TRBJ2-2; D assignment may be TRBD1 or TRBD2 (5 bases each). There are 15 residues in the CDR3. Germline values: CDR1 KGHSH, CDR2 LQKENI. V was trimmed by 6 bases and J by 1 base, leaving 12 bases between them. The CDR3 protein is CASSTGPQNTGELFF. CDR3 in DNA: TGTGCCAGCTCGACGGGACCCCAGAACACCGGGGAGCTGTTTTTT.

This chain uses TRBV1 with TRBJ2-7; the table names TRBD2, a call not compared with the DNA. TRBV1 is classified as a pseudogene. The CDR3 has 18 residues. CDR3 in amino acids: CTSSQIVEELARIYEQYF. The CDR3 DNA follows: TGCACCAGCAGCCAAATAGTGGAGGAACTAGCGAGAATCTACGAGCAGTACTTC.

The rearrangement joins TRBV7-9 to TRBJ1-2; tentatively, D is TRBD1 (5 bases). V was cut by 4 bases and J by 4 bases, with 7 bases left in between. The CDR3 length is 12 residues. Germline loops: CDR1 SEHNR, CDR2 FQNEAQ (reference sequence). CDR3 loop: CASSSQGYGYTF. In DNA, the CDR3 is TGTGCCAGCAGCTCCCAGGGCTATGGCTACACCTTC. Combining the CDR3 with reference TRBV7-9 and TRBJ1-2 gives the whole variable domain DTGVSQNPRHKITKRGQNVTFRCDPISEHNRLYWYRQTLGQGPEFLTYFQNEAQLEKSRLLSDRFSAERPKGSFSTLEIQRTEQGDSAMYLCASSSQGYGYTFGSGTRLTVV.

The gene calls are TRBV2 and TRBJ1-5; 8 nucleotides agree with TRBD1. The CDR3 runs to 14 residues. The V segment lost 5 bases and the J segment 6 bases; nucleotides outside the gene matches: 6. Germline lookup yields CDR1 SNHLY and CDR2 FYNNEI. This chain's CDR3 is CASSSTGAPQPQHF. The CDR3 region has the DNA TGTGCCAGCAGTTCGACAGGGGCCCCTCAGCCCCAGCATTTT. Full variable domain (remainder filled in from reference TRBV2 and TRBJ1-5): EPEVTQTPSHQVTQMGQEVILRCVPISNHLYFYWYRQILGQKVEFLVSFYNNEISEKSEIFDDQFSVERPDGSNFTLKIRSTKLEDSAMYFCASSSTGAPQPQHFGDGTRLSIL.

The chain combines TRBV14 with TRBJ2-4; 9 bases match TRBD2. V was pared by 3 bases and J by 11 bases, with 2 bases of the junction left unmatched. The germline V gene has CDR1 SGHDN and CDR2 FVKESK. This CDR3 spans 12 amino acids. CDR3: CASSQGLALQYF. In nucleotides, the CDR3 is TGTGCCAGCAGCCAGGGACTAGCTCTTCAGTACTTC.

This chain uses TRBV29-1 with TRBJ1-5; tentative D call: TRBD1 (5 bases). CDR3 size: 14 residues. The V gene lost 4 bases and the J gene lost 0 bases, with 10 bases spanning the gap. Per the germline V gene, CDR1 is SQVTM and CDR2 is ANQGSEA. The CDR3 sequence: CSVGGDGSNQPQHF. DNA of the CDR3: TGCAGCGTTGGGGGGGACGGTAGCAATCAGCCCCAGCATTTT.

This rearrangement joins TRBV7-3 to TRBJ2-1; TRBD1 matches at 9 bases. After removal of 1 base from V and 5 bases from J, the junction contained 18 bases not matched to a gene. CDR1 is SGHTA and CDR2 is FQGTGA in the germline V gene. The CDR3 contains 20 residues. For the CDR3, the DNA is TGTGCCAGCAGCTTAAGGCGATCGGCTGTGACCCGACAGGGGGACAATGAGCAGTTCTTC. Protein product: CASSLRRSAVTRQGDNEQFF.

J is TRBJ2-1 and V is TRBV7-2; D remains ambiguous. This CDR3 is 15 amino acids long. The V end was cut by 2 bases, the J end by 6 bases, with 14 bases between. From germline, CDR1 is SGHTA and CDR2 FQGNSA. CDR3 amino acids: CASSLSLLGSNEQFF. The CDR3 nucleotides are TGTGCCAGCAGCTTAAGCCTGTTGGGATCCAATGAGCAGTTCTTC.

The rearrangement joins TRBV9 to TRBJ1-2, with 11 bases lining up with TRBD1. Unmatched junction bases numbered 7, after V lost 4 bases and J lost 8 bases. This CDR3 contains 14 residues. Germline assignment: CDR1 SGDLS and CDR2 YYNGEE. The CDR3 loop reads CASSQGQGDGGYTF. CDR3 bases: TGTGCCAGCAGCCAGGGACAGGGGGATGGAGGCTACACCTTC.

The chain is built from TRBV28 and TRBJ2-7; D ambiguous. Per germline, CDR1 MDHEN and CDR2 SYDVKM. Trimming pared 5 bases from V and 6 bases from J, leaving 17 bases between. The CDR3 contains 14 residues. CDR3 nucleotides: TGTGCCAGCAGTGCACTGCGGTTTATGGGCGAGCAGTACTTC. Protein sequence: CASSALRFMGEQYF.

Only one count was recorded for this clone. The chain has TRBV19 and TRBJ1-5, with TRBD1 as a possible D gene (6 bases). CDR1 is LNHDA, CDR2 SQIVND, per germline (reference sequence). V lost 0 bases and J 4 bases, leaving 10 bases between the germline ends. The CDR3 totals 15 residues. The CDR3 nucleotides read TGTGCCAGTAGTATAGAGGACAGAAAGAATCAGCCCCAGCATTTT. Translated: CASSIEDRKNQPQHF. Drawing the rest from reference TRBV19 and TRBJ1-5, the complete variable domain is DGGITQSPKYLFRKEGQNVTLSCEQNLNHDAMYWYRQDPGQGLRLIYYSQIVNDFQKGDIAEGYSVSREKKESFPLTVTSAQKNPTAFYLCASSIEDRKNQPQHFGDGTRLSIL.

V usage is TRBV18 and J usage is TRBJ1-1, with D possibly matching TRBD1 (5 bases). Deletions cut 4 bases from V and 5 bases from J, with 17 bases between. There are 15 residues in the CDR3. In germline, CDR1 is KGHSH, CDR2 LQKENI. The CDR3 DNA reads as TGTGCCAGCTCACTGTTGACAGATTCGGGAACTGAAGCTTTCTTT. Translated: CASSLLTDSGTEAFF.

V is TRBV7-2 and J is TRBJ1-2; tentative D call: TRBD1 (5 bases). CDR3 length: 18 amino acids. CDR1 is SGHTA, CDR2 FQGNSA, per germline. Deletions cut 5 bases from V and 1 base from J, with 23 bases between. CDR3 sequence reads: CASSLPAGLSLLNYGYTF. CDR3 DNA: TGTGCCAGCAGCCTCCCGGCAGGGTTGTCTCTGCTTAACTATGGCTACACCTTC.

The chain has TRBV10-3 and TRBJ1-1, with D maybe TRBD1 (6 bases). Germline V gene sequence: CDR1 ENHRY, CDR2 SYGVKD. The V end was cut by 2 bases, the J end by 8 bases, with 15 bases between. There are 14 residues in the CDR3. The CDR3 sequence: CAISEPLGGAEAFF. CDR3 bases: TGTGCCATCAGTGAGCCGCTGGGGGGGGCAGAAGCTTTCTTT.

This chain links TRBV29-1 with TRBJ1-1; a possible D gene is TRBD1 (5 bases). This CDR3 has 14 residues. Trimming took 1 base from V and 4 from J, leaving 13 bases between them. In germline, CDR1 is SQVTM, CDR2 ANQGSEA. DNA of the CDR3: TGCAGCGTTGAAGGGGCCCAGGGAACCACTGAAGCTTTCTTT. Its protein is CSVEGAQGTTEAFF.

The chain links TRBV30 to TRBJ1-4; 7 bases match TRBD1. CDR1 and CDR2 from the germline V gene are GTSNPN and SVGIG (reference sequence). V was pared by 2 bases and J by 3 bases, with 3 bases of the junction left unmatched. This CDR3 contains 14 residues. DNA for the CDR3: TGTGCCTGGAGTCGGACAGGCGCTAATGAAAAACTGTTTTTT. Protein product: CAWSRTGANEKLFF.

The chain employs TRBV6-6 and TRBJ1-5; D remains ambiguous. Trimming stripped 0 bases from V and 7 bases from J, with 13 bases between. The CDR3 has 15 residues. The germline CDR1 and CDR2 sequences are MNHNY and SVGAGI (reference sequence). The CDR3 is CASSYSIQVGQPQHF. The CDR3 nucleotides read TGTGCCAGCAGTTACTCGATTCAGGTGGGGCAGCCCCAGCATTTT.

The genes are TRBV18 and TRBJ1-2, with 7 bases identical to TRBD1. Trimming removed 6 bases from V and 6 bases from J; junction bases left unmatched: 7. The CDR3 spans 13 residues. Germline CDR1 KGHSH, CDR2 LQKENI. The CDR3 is CASSSDRAHGYTF. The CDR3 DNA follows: TGTGCCAGCTCCTCCGACAGGGCCCATGGCTACACCTTC.

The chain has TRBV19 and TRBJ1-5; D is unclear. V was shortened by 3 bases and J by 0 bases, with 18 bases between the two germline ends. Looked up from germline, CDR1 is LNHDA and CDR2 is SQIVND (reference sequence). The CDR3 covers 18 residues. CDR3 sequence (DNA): TGTGCCAGTAGTATGAGGGCGGTTCAAGGCACTAGCAATCAGCCCCAGCATTTT. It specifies CASSMRAVQGTSNQPQHF.

The CDR3 loop is CASSLAYEQYF. As DNA, the CDR3 is TGTGCCAGCAGCTTGGCTTACGAGCAGTACTTC. The chain combines TRBV5-6 with TRBJ2-7; D gene ambiguous. The V gene lost 0 bases and the J gene lost 4 bases, with 2 bases spanning the gap. This CDR3 is 11 amino acids long. The V gene's germline CDR1 is SGHDT and CDR2 YYEEEE.

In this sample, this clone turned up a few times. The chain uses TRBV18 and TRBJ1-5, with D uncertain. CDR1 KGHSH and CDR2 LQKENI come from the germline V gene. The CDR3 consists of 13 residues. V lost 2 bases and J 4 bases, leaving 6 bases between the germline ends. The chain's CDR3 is CASSPGSNQPQHF. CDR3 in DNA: TGTGCCAGCTCACCAGGGTCTAATCAGCCCCAGCATTTT.

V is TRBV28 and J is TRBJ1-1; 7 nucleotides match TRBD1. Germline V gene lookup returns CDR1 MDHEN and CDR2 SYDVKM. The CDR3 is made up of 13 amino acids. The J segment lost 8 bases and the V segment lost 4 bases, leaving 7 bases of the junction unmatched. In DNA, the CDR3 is TGTGCCAGCAGTTCCACAGGGGTCGGGGAAGCTTTCTTT. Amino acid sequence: CASSSTGVGEAFF.

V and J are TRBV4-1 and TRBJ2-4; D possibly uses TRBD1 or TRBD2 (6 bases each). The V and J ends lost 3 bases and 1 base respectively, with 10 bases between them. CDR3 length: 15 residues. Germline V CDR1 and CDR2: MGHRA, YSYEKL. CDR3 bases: TGCGCCAGCAGCCATGAAGGGGGGGCCAAAAACATTCAGTACTTC. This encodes CASSHEGGAKNIQYF.

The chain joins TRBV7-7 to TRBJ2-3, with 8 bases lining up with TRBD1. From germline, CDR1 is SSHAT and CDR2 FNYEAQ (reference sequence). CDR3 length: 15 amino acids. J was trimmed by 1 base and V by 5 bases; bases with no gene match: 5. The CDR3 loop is CASSQTGDRTDTQYF. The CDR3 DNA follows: TGTGCCAGCAGCCAGACAGGGGATCGCACAGATACGCAGTATTTT.

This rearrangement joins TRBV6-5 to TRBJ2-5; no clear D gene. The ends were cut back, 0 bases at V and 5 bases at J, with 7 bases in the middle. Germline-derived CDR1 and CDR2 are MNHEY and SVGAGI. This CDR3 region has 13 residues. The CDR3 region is CASSYSYSETQYF. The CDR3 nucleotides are TGTGCCAGCAGTTACTCGTATTCGGAGACCCAGTACTTC.

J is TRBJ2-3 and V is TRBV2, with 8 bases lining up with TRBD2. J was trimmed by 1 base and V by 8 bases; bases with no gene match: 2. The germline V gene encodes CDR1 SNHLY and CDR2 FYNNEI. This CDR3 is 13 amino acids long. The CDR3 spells CASSGGGTDTQYF. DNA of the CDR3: TGTGCCAGCTCGGGGGGGGGCACAGATACGCAGTATTTT. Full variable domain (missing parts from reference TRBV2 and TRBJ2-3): EPEVTQTPSHQVTQMGQEVILRCVPISNHLYFYWYRQILGQKVEFLVSFYNNEISEKSEIFDDQFSVERPDGSNFTLKIRSTKLEDSAMYFCASSGGGTDTQYFGPGTRLTVL.

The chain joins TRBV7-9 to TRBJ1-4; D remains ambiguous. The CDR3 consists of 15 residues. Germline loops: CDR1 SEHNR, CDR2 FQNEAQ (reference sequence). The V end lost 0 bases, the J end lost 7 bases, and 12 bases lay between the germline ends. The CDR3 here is CASSLARAGPEKLFF. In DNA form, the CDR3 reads TGTGCCAGCAGCTTAGCAAGGGCAGGACCTGAAAAACTGTTTTTT.